The sequence of this T cell receptor beta chain was determined in a study of control samples from healthy donors and cancer patients. This clone has a count of ten or more. The CDR3 extends over 12 amino acids. V dropped 4 bases and J dropped 3 bases, with 7 bases sitting between them. Germline lookup yields CDR1 LNHDA and CDR2 SQIVND (reference sequence). Produced via immunoSEQ multiplex PCR; TCRdb's table is partial and in-frame only. The sample has about 83,000 clones, 90% to 95% seen once. V and J are TRBV19 and TRBJ2-7, with D tentatively TRBD2 (5 bases). Sequences were obtained from blood. The source is a man between 45 and 60 years old in good health. CDR3: CASSTAGYEQYF. CDR3 DNA: TGTGCCAGTAGTACTGCGGGCTACGAGCAGTACTTC.